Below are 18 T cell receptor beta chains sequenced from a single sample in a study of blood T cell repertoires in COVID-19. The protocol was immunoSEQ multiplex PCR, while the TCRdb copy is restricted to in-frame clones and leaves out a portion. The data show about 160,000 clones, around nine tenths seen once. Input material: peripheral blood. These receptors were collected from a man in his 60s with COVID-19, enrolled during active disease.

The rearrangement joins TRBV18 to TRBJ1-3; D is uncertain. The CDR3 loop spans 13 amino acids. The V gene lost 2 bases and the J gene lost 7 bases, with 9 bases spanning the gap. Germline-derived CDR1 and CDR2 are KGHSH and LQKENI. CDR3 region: CASSPAGRNTIYF. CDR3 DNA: TGTGCCAGCTCACCAGCCGGCAGGAACACCATATATTTT.

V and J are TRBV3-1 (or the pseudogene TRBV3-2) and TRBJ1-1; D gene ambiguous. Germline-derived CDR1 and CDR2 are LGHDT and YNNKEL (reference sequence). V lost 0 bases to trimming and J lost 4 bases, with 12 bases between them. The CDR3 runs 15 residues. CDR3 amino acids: CASSQDAVFGTEAFF. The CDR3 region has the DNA TGTGCCAGCAGCCAAGATGCGGTGTTTGGCACTGAAGCTTTCTTT.

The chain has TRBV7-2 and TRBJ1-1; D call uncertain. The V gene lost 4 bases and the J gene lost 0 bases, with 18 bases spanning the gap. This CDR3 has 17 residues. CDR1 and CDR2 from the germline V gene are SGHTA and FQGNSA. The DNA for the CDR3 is TGTGCCAGCAGCTACCCTAAAACGGGGTTGATGAACACTGAAGCTTTCTTT. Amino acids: CASSYPKTGLMNTEAFF. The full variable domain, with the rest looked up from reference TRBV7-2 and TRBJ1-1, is GAGVSQSPSNKVTEKGKDVELRCDPISGHTALYWYRQSLGQGLEFLIYFQGNSAPDKSGLPSDRFSAERTGGSVSTLTIQRTQQEDSAVYLCASSYPKTGLMNTEAFFGQGTRLTVV.

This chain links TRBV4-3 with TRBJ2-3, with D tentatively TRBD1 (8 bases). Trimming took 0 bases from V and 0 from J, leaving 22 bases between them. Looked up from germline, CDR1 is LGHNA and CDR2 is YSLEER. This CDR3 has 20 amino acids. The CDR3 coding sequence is TGCGCCAGCAGCCAAGAGGGCCCAGGGGGCGAGGGGGGGAGCACAGATACGCAGTATTTT. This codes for CASSQEGPGGEGGSTDTQYF.

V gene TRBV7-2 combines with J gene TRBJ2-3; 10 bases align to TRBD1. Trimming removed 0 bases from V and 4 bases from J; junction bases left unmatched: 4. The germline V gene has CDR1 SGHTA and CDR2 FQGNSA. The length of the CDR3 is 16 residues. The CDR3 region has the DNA TGTGCCAGCAGCTTAGCGGGGACAGGGGAATCAGATACGCAGTATTTT. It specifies CASSLAGTGESDTQYF.

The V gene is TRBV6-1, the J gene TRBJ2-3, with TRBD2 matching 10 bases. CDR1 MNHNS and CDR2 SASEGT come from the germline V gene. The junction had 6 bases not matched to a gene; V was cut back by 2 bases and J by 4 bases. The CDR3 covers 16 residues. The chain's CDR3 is CASSESLAGASDTQYF. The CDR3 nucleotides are TGTGCCAGCAGTGAATCCCTAGCGGGAGCATCAGATACGCAGTATTTT.

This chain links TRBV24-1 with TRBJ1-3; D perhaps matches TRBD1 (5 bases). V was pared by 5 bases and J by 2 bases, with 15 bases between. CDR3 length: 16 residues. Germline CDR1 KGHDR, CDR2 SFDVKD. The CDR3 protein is CATSVVGGGAGNTIYF. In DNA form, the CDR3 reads TGTGCCACCAGTGTGGTTGGGGGGGGTGCTGGAAACACCATATATTTT.

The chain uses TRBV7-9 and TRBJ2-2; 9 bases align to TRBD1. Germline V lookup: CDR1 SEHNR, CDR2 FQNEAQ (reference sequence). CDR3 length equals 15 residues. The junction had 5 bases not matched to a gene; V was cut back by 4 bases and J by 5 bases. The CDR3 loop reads CASSSRTGVTGELFF. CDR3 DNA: TGTGCCAGCAGCTCCCGGACAGGGGTGACCGGGGAGCTGTTTTTT.

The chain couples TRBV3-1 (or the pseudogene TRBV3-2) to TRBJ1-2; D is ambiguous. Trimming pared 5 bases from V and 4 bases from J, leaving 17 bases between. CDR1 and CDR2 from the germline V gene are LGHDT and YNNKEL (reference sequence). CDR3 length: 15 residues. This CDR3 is CASSSGGFSGYGYTF. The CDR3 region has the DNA TGTGCCAGCAGCTCTGGCGGGTTTTCTGGCTATGGCTACACCTTC.

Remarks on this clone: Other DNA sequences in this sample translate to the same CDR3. CDR3 sequence: CAWSPLDRGAEGYTF. Here the CDR3 DNA reads TGTGCCTGGAGTCCTCTCGACAGGGGCGCAGAGGGCTACACCTTC. This chain uses TRBV30 with TRBJ1-2; 8 nucleotides line up with TRBD1. The CDR3 sequence is 15 residues long. The V gene's germline CDR1 is GTSNPN and CDR2 SVGIG (reference sequence). Unmatched junction bases numbered 13, after V lost 2 bases and J lost 8 bases.

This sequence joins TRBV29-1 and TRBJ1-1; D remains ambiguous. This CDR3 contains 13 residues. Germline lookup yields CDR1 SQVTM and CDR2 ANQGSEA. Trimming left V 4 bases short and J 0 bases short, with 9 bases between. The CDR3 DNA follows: TGCAGCGTTGGGGCGACAATGAACACTGAAGCTTTCTTT. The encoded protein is CSVGATMNTEAFF.

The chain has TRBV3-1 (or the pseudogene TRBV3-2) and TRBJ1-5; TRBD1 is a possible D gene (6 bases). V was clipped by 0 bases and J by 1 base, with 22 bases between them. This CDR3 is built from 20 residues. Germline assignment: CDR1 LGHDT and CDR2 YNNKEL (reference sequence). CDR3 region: CASSQDWEGVEQGSNQPQHF. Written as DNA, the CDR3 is TGTGCCAGCAGCCAAGATTGGGAGGGGGTAGAACAGGGAAGCAATCAGCCCCAGCATTTT.

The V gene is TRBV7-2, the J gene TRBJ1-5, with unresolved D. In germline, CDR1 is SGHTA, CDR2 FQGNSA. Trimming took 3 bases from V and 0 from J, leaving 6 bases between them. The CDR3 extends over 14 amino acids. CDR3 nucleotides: TGTGCCAGCAGCTTCGGGGTTAGCAATCAGCCCCAGCATTTT. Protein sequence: CASSFGVSNQPQHF.

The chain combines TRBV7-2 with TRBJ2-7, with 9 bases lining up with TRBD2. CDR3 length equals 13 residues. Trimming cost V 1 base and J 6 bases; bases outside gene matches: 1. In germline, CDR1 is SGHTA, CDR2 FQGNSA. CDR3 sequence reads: CASSLGLAAEQYF. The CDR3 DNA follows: TGTGCCAGCAGCTTAGGACTAGCGGCCGAGCAGTACTTC.

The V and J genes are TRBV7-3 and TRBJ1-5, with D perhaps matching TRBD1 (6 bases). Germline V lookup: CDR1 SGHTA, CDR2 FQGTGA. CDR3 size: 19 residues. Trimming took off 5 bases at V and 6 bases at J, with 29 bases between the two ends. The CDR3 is CASSESLGQMKFLGQPQHF. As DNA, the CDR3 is TGTGCCAGCAGCGAAAGCCTGGGACAAATGAAGTTTCTCGGTCAGCCCCAGCATTTT.

The DNA for the CDR3 is TGTGCCAGCTCACCAGACAGGGAACCGCCCCAGCATTTT. Protein product: CASSPDREPPQHF. The chain has TRBV18 and TRBJ1-5; TRBD1 aligns across 7 bases. Germline V gene lookup returns CDR1 KGHSH and CDR2 LQKENI. V was pared by 2 bases and J by 9 bases, with 4 bases of the junction left unmatched. CDR3 length: 13 amino acids.

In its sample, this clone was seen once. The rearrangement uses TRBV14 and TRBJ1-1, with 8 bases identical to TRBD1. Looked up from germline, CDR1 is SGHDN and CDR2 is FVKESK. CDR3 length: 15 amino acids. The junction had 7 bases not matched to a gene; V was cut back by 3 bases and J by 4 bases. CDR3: CASSQRTGMGTEAFF. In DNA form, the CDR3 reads TGTGCCAGCAGCCAGCGGACAGGGATGGGCACTGAAGCTTTCTTT. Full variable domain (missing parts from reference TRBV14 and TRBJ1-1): EAGVTQFPSHSVIEKGQTVTLRCDPISGHDNLYWYRRVMGKEIKFLLHFVKESKQDESGMPNNRFLAERTGGTYSTLKVQPAELEDSGVYFCASSQRTGMGTEAFFGQGTRLTVV.

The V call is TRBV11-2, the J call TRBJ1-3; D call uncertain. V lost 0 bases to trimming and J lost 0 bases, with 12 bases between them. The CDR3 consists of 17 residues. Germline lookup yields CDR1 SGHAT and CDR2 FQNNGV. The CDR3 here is CASSLERGLGSGNTIYF. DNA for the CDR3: TGTGCCAGCAGCTTAGAGCGCGGACTGGGCTCTGGAAACACCATATATTTT.